This is a list of T cell receptor beta chains from one sample in a study of pediatric ulcerative colitis. This table comes from immunoSEQ multiplex PCR, and its TCRdb copy is limited to in-frame clones, with some not included. The sample holds 55,000 to 80,000 clones, 77% seen once. Sequenced input: blood. Receptors originate from a boy between 10 and 17 years old with moderate ulcerative colitis. Both conserved end residues are part of each CDR3.

TRBV5-6 CASSFGRGSGELFF
TRBV5-1 CASSLEGLAGGRHTQYF
TRBV11-3 CASSRGQSGNTIYF
TRBV18 CASSVRDRSGYTF
TRBV15 CATSRGVGEVEGRTEAFF
TRBV7-9 CASSSQGGWGDTQYF
TRBV7-9 CASSLNIQETQYF
TRBV18 CASSLKDSTYEQYF
TRBV25-1 CASGGTGQTNEKLFF
TRBV7-3 CASSLSPGSSIYGYTF
TRBV4-3 CASSQDGRVQYF
TRBV4-1 CASSQDGWALAANAYEQYF
TRBV7-2 CASSLGPPISGNTIYF
TRBV7-9 CASSSELGNEQFF
TRBV28 CASSFQPGRARQPQHF
TRBV10-2 CATRTTGNSPLHF
TRBV2 CASSVLTGGAYYGYTF
TRBV7-2 CARGTSGSYNEQFF
TRBV19 CASSKQGRRDEQYF
TRBV5-1 CASSSDPGSPTDTQYF
TRBV7-2 CASSLVSNRANTEAFF
TRBV6-1 CASAGARYEQYF
TRBV19 CASSIVGGNYGYTF
TRBV9 CASSVVAAYGYTF
TRBV7-6 CASSSPYRGGPEYNEQFF
TRBV19 CASSISTGELFF
TRBV4-3 CASSQDLAGETQYF
TRBV9 CASSVGSSGNTIYF
TRBV5-1 CASSLAGTGIMNTEAFF
TRBV7-2 CASTSWGLNQPQHF
TRBV29-1 CSVGQGANSPYNEQFF
TRBV7-2 CASSLGQGTEAFF
TRBV7-2 CASSLRTSGRVMYEQYF
TRBV9 CASSVVQGVSDTQYF
TRBV19 CASSVAGTGRTEAFF
TRBV4-2 CASSQTTGDNEQFF
TRBV6-5 CASRTDRVYEQYF
TRBV29-1 CSVQQGTQPQHF
TRBV5-1 CASSMGDPSSTDTQYF
TRBV2 CASSVSGPPYEQYF
TRBV11-2 CASSLEATREKLFF
TRBV5-1 CASSLEASGRQKDF
TRBV19 CASRTGLAGDNEQFF
TRBV6-5 CASRGGLGGPQHF
TRBV7-9 CASSPRTEDYGYTF
TRBV7-9 CASSLSGDPEAFF
TRBV19 CASRKSGYNEQFF
TRBV2 CASRPLTGTTTDTQYF
TRBV4-3 CASSQEASGMETQYF
TRBV7-3 CASSPSRGSSYNEQFF
TRBV19 CASSRGVYGYTF
TRBV2 CASITDRGYSNQPQHF
TRBV10-1 CASSGDRGRITEAFF